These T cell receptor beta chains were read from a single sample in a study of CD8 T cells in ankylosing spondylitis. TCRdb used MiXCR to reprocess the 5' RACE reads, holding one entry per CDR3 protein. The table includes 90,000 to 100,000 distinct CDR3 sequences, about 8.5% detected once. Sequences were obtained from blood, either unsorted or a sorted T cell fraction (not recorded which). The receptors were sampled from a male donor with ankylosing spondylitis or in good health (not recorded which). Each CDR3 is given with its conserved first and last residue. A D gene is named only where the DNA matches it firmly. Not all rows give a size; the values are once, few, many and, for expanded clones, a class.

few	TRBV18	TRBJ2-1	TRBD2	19	TGTGCCAGCACGTCAACGGGACTAGCGGTAAACCCTCCCACGGACGAGCAGTTCTTC	CASTSTGLAVNPPTDEQFF
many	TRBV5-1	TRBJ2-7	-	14	TGCGCCAGCAGCGTTGTGGGACGTGGGGGTGAGCAGTACTTC	CASSVVGRGGEQYF
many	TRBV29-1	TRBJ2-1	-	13	TGCAGCGTTGAAGGTGGGCGCGTAGTTGAGCAGTTCTTC	CSVEGGRVVEQFF
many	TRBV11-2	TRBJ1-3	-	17	TGTGCCAGCAGCTTAGAGCTGGGGGCAAGCTCTGGAAACACCATATATTTT	CASSLELGASSGNTIYF
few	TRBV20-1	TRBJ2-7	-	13	TGCAGTGCTAGCGAGGGGGAGCTCTACGAGCAGTACTTC	CSASEGELYEQYF
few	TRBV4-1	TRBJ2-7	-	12	TGCGCCAGCAGCCACGGAAGGAACGAGCAGTACTTC	CASSHGRNEQYF
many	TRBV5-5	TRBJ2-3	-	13	TGTGCCAGCAGCTTGTGGGGCCCCGGCGCGCAGTATTTT	CASSLWGPGAQYF
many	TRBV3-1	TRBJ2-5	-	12	TGTGCCAGCAGCCAAGATCGGCAGCCCTTGAACTTC	CASSQDRQPLNF
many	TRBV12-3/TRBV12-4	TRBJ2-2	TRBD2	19	TGTGCCAGCAGTCCACGCCCCCCTCCTAGCGGGAGAAGGGTCGGGGAGCTGTTTTTT	CASSPRPPPSGRRVGELFF
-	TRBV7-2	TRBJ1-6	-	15	TGTGCCAGCAGCCCCTCGCGGACATATAATTCACCCCTCCACTTT	CASSPSRTYNSPLHF
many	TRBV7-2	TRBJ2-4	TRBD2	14	TGTGCCACCTCAGCGGGACTAGCCAAAAACATTCAGTACTTC	CATSAGLAKNIQYF
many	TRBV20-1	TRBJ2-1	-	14	TGCAGTGCTAGAGGAGGGGCAACCTACAATGAGCAGTTCTTC	CSARGGATYNEQFF
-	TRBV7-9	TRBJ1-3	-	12	TGTGCCAGCAGCCTAGTTAGAAACACCATATATTTT	CASSLVRNTIYF
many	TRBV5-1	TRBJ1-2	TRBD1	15	TGCGCCAGCAGCCCGAGGCCGGACAGGTTATATGGCTACACCTTC	CASSPRPDRLYGYTF
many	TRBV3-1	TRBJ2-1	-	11	TGTGCCAGCAGGCGCAACAATGAGCAGTTCTTC	CASRRNNEQFF
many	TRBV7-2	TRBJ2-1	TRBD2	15	TGTGCCAGCAGCTTAGATCGGGGGGAACCCAATGAGCAGTTCTTC	CASSLDRGEPNEQFF
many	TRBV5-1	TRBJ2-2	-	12	TGCGCCAGCAAATCCGGCGGCGGGGAGCTGTTTTTT	CASKSGGGELFF
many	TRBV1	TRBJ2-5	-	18	TGCACCAGCAGCCAAGTGCCCTGGACCGAACTTGGCCAAGAGACCCAGTACTTC	CTSSQVPWTELGQETQYF
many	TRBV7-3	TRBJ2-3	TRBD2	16	TGTGCCAGCAGCTCAGGACTAGCGGGGAGCACAGATACGCAGTATTTT	CASSSGLAGSTDTQYF
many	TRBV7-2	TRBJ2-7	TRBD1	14	TGTGCCAGCAGCTACGGGACAGGGGCCTACGAGCAGTACTTC	CASSYGTGAYEQYF